A selection of T cell receptor beta chains follows, all from one sample in a study of shared clonotypes between healthy human individuals. The assay was immunoSEQ multiplex PCR, and TCRdb's table has in-frame clones only and misses some. The sample lists about 1.5 million clones, around 98% occurring once. What was sequenced was naive CD4+ T cells sorted from blood. These receptors were obtained from a young man in good health. Each CDR3 is given with its conserved first and last residue. D genes are given only for firm matches.

D	V	J	CDR3
TRBD2	TRBV6-6	TRBJ2-5	CASSSNLWREIETQYF
NA	TRBV5-1	TRBJ2-5	CASSLGVSGAATEETQYF
NA	TRBV5-4	TRBJ1-2	CASSLTVYYGYTF
NA	TRBV29-1	TRBJ1-1	CSVFRQAAFF
TRBD1	TRBV28	TRBJ1-5	CASSLTGGWNNQPQHF
NA	TRBV5-6	TRBJ2-2	CASSLVDNTGELFF
NA	TRBV18	TRBJ2-7	CASSPALDSYEQYF
TRBD1	TRBV2	TRBJ2-7	CASSIGQGDYEQYF
NA	TRBV5-1	TRBJ1-1	CASSLTSGYSTEAFF
TRBD1	TRBV7-2	TRBJ2-7	CASSTGTGVYEQYF
TRBD2	TRBV2	TRBJ2-1	CASRAGTSGGYNEQFF
TRBD2	TRBV7-8	TRBJ2-2	CASSLVASGSPVGTGELFF
NA	TRBV14	TRBJ2-6	CASSQALDLSGANVLTF
TRBD2	TRBV5-1	TRBJ2-7	CASSLGSTSHEQYF
TRBD2	TRBV7-3	TRBJ2-3	CASSFSSGSTDTQYF
TRBD1	TRBV29-1	TRBJ1-2	CSAARLLGQGYGYTF
NA	TRBV18	TRBJ1-2	CASSSPEGGYGYTF
TRBD1	TRBV5-6	TRBJ1-2	CASSSGTGSNYGYTF
NA	TRBV19	TRBJ2-4	CASSLRGAKNIQYF
TRBD1	TRBV29-1	TRBJ2-5	CSGDRVETQYF
NA	TRBV9	TRBJ1-3	CASSVEADGRLSGNTIYF
TRBD2	TRBV5-1	TRBJ2-7	CASSLGLAESYEQYF
NA	TRBV15	TRBJ2-7	CATSREQGGSYEQYF
TRBD1	TRBV6-6	TRBJ1-4	CASSRRQGATNEKLFF
NA	TRBV30	TRBJ2-7	CAWSPTHSYEQYF
TRBD1	TRBV6-6	TRBJ2-7	CASSRRTGHYEQYF
NA	TRBV29-1	TRBJ2-3	CSVPRGATDTQYF
NA	TRBV18	TRBJ1-1	CASSPLGATEAFF
NA	TRBV5-4	TRBJ1-3	CASSSGGTGNTIYF
NA	TRBV4-1	TRBJ1-4	CASSQLTGDKLFF
TRBD1	TRBV7-2	TRBJ2-5	CASSLITGGRETQYF
NA	TRBV6-5	TRBJ2-1	CASRRQGENEQFF
NA	TRBV5-1	TRBJ1-1	CASSLETGNTEAFF
TRBD2	TRBV28	TRBJ2-1	CASSSGLDNEQFF
NA	TRBV18	TRBJ2-5	CASSPGSRSQETQYF
NA	TRBV5-1	TRBJ1-3	CASSLVGRSGNTIYF
TRBD1	TRBV11-2	TRBJ1-5	CASSPSGGRQPQHF
NA	TRBV28	TRBJ1-5	CASSLAAGLGSNQPQHF
NA	TRBV7-9	TRBJ1-2	CASSLYSYTF